This is a list of T cell receptor beta chains from one sample in a study of blood T cells in healthy people across ages. TCRdb called the 5' RACE reads again in MiXCR, with one record for every CDR3 protein. The sample lists around 690,000 distinct CDR3 sequences, around 54% occurring once. Sequencing was carried out using blood. The receptors derive from a man between 60 and 75 years old in good health. Each CDR3 is given without its conserved first and last residue.

j_call v_call cdr3_aa
TRBJ1-1 TRBV12-3/TRBV12-4 ASSSQGNAEAF
TRBJ2-1 TRBV12-3/TRBV12-4 ASSYTSGAEF
TRBJ2-1 TRBV24-1 ATSDLSSGNEQF
TRBJ2-3 TRBV5-1 ASSSSTRDTQY
TRBJ2-5 TRBV20-1 SARSGGKETQY
TRBJ2-1 TRBV6-5 ASRPGLAGWGEQF
TRBJ2-3 TRBV12-3/TRBV12-4 ASSFRVSGDTQY
TRBJ1-6 TRBV18 ASSLSAPGNSPLH
TRBJ2-7 TRBV6-5 ASSHDSIEY
TRBJ1-6 TRBV20-1 SATPGLPDGALH
TRBJ2-7 TRBV2 ASSPYYEQY
TRBJ2-5 TRBV5-1 ASSLRTGVETQY
TRBJ2-1 TRBV7-9 ASSSMSRGYDEQF
TRBJ2-3 TRBV5-1 ASSLEFGRNTQY
TRBJ2-5 TRBV5-1 ASSLTSGEQETQY
TRBJ2-5 TRBV20-1 SAQRGARETQY
TRBJ2-1 TRBV6-2/TRBV6-3 ASSYGRRKYNEQF
TRBJ1-1 TRBV29-1 SVARQLEGAF
TRBJ1-2 TRBV15 ATSRGDLDYGYT
TRBJ2-1 TRBV4-1 ASSQPGLAREQF
TRBJ1-2 TRBV6-1 ASMGTANGYT
TRBJ2-1 TRBV20-1 SAVGARGFDNEQF
TRBJ2-1 TRBV29-1 SGMGAAKQF
. TRBV5-1 ASSLVSGGGHEQY
TRBJ2-7 TRBV12-3/TRBV12-4 ASSLGRGRTYEQY
TRBJ2-1 TRBV15 ATSRTGGSYNEQF
TRBJ2-7 TRBV28 ASSTGNIEQY
TRBJ1-2 TRBV7-2 ASSLGSRRADT
TRBJ1-2 TRBV12-3/TRBV12-4 ASSFDPRQGGYGYT
TRBJ2-6 TRBV7-9 ASSLIRSGANVLT
TRBJ2-1 TRBV6-6 ASRTSKSHEQF
TRBJ2-5 TRBV9 ASSVWSGALYQETQY
TRBJ2-3 TRBV4-1 ASSPKGRESPDTQY
TRBJ2-5 TRBV20-1 SARGNSGGSETQY
TRBJ1-2 TRBV5-1 ASSPLTGRRST
TRBJ2-1 TRBV29-1 SVEDPTGGPYNEQF
TRBJ2-2 TRBV10-3 AISEPGTGELF
TRBJ1-6 TRBV6-1 ASRSGNNSPLH
TRBJ1-2 TRBV29-1 SVHGTGGASGSGYT
TRBJ2-1 TRBV6-1 ASSGRTGGHEQF